This paragraph covers one T cell receptor beta chain sequence. V lost 3 bases and J 2 bases, leaving 7 bases between the germline ends. Germline CDR1 and CDR2: MNHEY and SVGEGT. The length of the CDR3 is 13 residues. This specimen comes from a study of blood T cell repertoires in COVID-19. Study details: From T cells, B-cell-depleted T cells, or PBMCs came the material, which was cDNA or gDNA.

Methods used by the authors: Reference gene primer amplification yielded estimated nucleated cell counts. The data were produced by immunoSEQ multiplex PCR, yet TCRdb's version contains in-frame clones alone and is incomplete. V and J calls and clone size come straight from that table; D and trimming were deduced from the DNA. The sample consists of approximately 160,000 clones, roughly 93% of them appearing once. The material sequenced was peripheral blood. The source of this sequence is an older woman with COVID-19, enrolled during active disease. The V call is TRBV6-2 or TRBV6-3, the J call TRBJ1-2, with unresolved D. In nucleotides, the CDR3 is TGTGCCAGCAGTTATATAGCCAACTATGGCTACACCTTC. Protein product: CASSYIANYGYTF.